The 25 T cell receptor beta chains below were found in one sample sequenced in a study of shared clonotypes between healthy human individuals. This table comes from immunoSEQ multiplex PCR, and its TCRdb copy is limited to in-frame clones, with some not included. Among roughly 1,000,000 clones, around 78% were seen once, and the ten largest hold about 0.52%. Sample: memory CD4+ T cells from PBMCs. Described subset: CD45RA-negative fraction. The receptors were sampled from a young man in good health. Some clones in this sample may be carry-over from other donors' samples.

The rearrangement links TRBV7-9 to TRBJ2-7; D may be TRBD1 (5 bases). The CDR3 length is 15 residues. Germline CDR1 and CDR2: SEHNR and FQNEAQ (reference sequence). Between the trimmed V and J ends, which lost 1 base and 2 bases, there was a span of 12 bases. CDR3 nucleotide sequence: TGTGCCAGCAGCTTAGTTGGGGCCGAAACCTACGAGCAGTACTTC. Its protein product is CASSLVGAETYEQYF. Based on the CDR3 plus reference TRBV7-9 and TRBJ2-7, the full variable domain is DTGVSQNPRHKITKRGQNVTFRCDPISEHNRLYWYRQTLGQGPEFLTYFQNEAQLEKSRLLSDRFSAERPKGSFSTLEIQRTEQGDSAMYLCASSLVGAETYEQYFGPGTRLTVT.

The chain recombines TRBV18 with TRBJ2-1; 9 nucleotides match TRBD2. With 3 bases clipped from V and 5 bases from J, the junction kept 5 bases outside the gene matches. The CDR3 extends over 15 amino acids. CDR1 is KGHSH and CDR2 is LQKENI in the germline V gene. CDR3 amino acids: CASSPLAGPNNEQFF. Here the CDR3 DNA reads TGTGCCAGCTCACCCCTAGCGGGGCCCAACAATGAGCAGTTCTTC.

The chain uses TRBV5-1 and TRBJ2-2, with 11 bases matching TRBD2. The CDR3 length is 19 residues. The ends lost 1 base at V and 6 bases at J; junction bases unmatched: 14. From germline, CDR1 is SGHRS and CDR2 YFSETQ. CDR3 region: CASSLRPLGLAEVAGELFF. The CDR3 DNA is TGCGCCAGCAGCTTGAGGCCCTTGGGACTAGCGGAGGTTGCCGGGGAGCTGTTTTTT. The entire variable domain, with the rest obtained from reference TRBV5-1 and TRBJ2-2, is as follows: KAGVTQTPRYLIKTRGQQVTLSCSPISGHRSVSWYQQTPGQGLQFLFEYFSETQRNKGNFPGRFSGRQFSNSRSEMNVSTLELGDSALYLCASSLRPLGLAEVAGELFFGEGSRLTVL.

CDR3 bases: TGCGCCAGCAGCCAAGATCTGGGGTTGCAGGGCAATCAGCCCCAGCATTTT. Protein product: CASSQDLGLQGNQPQHF. This sequence joins TRBV4-3 and TRBJ1-5; D unclear. Germline V CDR1 and CDR2: LGHNA, YSLEER. The CDR3 covers 17 residues. V lost 0 bases, J lost 2 bases, and 14 bases lay in between.

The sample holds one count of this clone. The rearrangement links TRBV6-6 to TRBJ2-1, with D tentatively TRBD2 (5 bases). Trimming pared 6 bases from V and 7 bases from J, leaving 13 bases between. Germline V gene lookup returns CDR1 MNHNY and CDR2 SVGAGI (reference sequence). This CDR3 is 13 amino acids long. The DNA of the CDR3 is TGTGCCAGCAGCCTTCGGACTGCTAATGAGCAGTTCTTC. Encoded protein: CASSLRTANEQFF.

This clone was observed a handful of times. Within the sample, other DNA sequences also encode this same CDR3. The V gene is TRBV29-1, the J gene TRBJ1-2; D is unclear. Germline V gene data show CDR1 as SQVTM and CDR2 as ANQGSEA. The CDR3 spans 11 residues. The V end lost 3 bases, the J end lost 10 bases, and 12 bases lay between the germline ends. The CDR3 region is CSVDLGPYYTF. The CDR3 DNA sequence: TGCAGCGTTGACCTAGGACCTTACTACACCTTC.

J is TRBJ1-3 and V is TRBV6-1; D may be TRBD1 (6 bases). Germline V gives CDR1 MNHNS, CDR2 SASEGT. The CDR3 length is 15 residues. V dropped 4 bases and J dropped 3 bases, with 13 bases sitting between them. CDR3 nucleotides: TGTGCCAGCAGTGCTTGGGGGGCGCTTGGAAACACCATATATTTT. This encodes CASSAWGALGNTIYF.

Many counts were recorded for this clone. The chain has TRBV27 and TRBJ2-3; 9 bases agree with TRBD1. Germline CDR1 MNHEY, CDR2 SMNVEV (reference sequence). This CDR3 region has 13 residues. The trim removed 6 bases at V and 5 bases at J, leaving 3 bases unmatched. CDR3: CASSRDRVDTQYF. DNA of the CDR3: TGTGCCAGCAGCAGGGACAGGGTAGATACGCAGTATTTT.

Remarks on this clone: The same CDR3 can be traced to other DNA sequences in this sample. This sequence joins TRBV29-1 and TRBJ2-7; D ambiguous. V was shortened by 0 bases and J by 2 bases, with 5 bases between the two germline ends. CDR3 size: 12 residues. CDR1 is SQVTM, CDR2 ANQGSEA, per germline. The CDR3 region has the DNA TGCAGCGTTGAAGATCGGACCTACGAGCAGTACTTC. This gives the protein CSVEDRTYEQYF.

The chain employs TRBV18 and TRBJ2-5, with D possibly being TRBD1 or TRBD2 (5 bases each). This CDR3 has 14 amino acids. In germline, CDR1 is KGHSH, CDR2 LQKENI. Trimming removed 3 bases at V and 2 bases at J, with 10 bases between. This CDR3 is CASSPGPTQETQYF. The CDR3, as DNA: TGTGCCAGCTCACCGGGACCCACTCAAGAGACCCAGTACTTC.

In nucleotides, the CDR3 is TGTGCCAGCAGTTTTACAGGGGGGGCCAACGTCCTGACTTTC. The encoded protein is CASSFTGGANVLTF. The chain employs TRBV28 and TRBJ2-6, with D tentatively TRBD1 (6 bases). Germline lookup yields CDR1 MDHEN and CDR2 SYDVKM. The V end was cut by 3 bases, the J end by 4 bases, with 7 bases between. The CDR3 sequence is 14 residues long.

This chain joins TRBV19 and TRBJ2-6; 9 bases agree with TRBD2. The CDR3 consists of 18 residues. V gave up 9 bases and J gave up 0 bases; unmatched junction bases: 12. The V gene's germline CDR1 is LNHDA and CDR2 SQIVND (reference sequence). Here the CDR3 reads CASALAGQVSSGANVLTF. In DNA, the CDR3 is TGTGCCAGCGCCCTAGCGGGACAAGTGAGCTCTGGGGCCAACGTCCTGACTTTC.

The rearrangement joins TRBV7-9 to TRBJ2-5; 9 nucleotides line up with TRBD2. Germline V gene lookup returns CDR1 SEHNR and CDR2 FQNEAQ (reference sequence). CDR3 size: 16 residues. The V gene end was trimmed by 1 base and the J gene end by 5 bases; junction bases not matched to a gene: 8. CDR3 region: CASSLVLAGAYETQYF. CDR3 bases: TGTGCCAGCAGCTTAGTTTTAGCGGGAGCTTATGAGACCCAGTACTTC.

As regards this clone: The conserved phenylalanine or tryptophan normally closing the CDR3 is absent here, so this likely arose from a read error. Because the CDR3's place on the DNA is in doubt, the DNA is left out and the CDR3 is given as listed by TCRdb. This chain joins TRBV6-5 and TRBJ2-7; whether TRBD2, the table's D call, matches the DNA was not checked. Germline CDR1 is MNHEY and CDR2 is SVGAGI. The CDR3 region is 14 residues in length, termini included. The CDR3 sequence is CASSYSSRYSGRAL.

The CDR3: CASSSNSVDGTDTQYF. CDR3 DNA sequence: TGTGCCAGCAGCTCCAATTCGGTCGACGGAACAGATACGCAGTATTTT. This rearrangement joins TRBV11-2 to TRBJ2-3, with unresolved D. V gave up 4 bases and J gave up 3 bases, with 17 bases separating them. The germline V gene has CDR1 SGHAT and CDR2 FQNNGV. The CDR3 extends over 16 amino acids.

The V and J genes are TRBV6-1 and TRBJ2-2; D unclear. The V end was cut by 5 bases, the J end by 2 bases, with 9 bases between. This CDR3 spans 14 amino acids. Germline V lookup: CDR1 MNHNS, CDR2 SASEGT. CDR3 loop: CASSQRFNTGELFF. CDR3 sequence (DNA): TGTGCCAGCAGTCAGAGGTTTAACACCGGGGAGCTGTTTTTT.

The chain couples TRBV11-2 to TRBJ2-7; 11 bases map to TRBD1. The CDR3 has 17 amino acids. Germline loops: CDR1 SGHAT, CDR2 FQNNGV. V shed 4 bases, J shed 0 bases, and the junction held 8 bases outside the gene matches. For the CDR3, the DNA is TGTGCCAGCAGCTCAAGATCCGGGACAGGGGGCTCCTACGAGCAGTACTTC. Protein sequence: CASSSRSGTGGSYEQYF.

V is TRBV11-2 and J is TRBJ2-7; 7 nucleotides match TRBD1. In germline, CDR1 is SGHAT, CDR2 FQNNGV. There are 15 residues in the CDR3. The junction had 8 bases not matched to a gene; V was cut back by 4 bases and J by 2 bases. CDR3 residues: CASSSRDSGTYEQYF. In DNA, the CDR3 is TGTGCCAGCAGCTCAAGGGACAGCGGAACCTACGAGCAGTACTTC.

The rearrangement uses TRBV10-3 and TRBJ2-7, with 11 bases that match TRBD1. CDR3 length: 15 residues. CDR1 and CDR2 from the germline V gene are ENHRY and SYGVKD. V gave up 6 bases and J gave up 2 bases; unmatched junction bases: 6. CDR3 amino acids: CAISPAGQGAYEQYF. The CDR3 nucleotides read TGTGCCATCAGCCCCGCGGGACAGGGGGCCTACGAGCAGTACTTC.

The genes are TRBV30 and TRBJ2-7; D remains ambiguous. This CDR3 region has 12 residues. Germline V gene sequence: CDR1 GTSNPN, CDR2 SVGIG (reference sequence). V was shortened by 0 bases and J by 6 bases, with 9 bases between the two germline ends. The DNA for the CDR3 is TGTGCCTGGAGTGTAACAGAGAGCGAGCAGTACTTC. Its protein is CAWSVTESEQYF.

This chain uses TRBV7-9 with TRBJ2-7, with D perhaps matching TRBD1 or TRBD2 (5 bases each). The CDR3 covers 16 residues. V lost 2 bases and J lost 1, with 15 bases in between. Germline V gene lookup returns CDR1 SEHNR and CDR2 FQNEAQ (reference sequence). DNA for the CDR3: TGTGCCAGCAGCTTACAAGGGGCAGGGAGATCCTACGAGCAGTACTTC. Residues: CASSLQGAGRSYEQYF.

The CDR3 region has the DNA TGCGCCAGCAGCTCAGGACCACTAGCGGTAGTTACCGGGGAGCTGTTTTTT. It is translated as CASSSGPLAVVTGELFF. The rearrangement links TRBV5-1 to TRBJ2-2, with 8 bases matching TRBD2. J lost 5 bases, V lost 3 bases, and 12 bases had no gene match. Germline CDR1 is SGHRS and CDR2 is YFSETQ. CDR3 size: 17 residues.

This chain's CDR3 is CATSRSVINTDTQYF. For the CDR3, the DNA is TGTGCCACCAGCCGGAGCGTAATTAACACAGATACGCAGTATTTT. V usage is TRBV15 and J usage is TRBJ2-3, with D unresolved. Germline V gene sequence: CDR1 LNHNV, CDR2 YYDKDF (reference sequence). This CDR3 has 15 residues. Deletions cut 5 bases from V and 2 bases from J, with 14 bases between.

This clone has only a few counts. CDR3 loop: CASSLRPGETQYF. The CDR3 DNA is TGTGCCAGCAGCTTGAGACCGGGAGAGACCCAGTACTTC. The chain joins TRBV5-6 to TRBJ2-5, with unresolved D. V was pared by 1 base and J by 4 bases, with 8 bases between. Germline V lookup: CDR1 SGHDT, CDR2 YYEEEE. The CDR3 sequence is 13 residues long. The variable domain in full, completed from reference TRBV5-6 and TRBJ2-5, reads DAGVTQSPTHLIKTRGQQVTLRCSPKSGHDTVSWYQQALGQGPQFIFQYYEEEERQRGNFPDRFSGHQFPNYSSELNVNALLLGDSALYLCASSLRPGETQYFGPGTRLLVL.

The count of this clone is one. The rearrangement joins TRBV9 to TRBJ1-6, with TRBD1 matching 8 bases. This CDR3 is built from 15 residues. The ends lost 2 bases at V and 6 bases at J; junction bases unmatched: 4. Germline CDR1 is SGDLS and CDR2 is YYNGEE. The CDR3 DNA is TGTGCCAGCAGCGTCCAGGGGGCGGTTAATTCACCCCTCCACTTT. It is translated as CASSVQGAVNSPLHF.